The clone carrying this T cell receptor (beta chain) appeared a single time. This sample is drawn from a study of shared clonotypes between healthy human individuals. Some clones are missing from TCRdb's copy, which holds only in-frame ones; the method was immunoSEQ multiplex PCR. The data contain more than 600,000 clones, 90% to 95% of them singletons. Selected positively for CCR7 and CD45RO-negative, naive CD8 cells excluded terminally differentiated effector memory CD45RA+ cells. Trimming took 5 bases from V and 0 from J; bases not matched to a gene: 18. The germline CDR1 and CDR2 sequences are SGHNT and YENEEA. CDR3 length: 20 amino acids.

The sequence came from a man aged 25-40 years in good health. The chain combines TRBV11-3 with TRBJ2-1, with 8 bases lining up with TRBD2. Input material: naive CD8+ T cells sorted from blood. CDR3 residues: CASSPLGAGAGLASYNEQFF. The CDR3 region has the DNA TGTGCCAGCAGCCCACTGGGTGCAGGGGCCGGACTAGCCTCCTACAATGAGCAGTTCTTC. Full variable domain (remainder filled in from reference TRBV11-3 and TRBJ2-1): EAGVVQSPRYKIIEKKQPVAFWCNPISGHNTLYWYLQNLGQGPELLIRYENEEAVDDSQLPKDRFSAERLKGVDSTLKIQPAELGDSAVYLCASSPLGAGAGLASYNEQFFGPGTRLTVL.